This passage covers 32 T cell receptor beta chains from one sample sequenced in a study of T cell changes during pregnancy in multiple sclerosis (dated 2019 in TCRdb). Library generation was performed with the immunoSEQ multiplex PCR assay. What TCRdb holds here is the immuneACCESS table cut down to in-frame rearrangements. Part of the clones is not present; checked against another copy, under half of the missing clones reflect an unresolved V gene, and the others are unexplained. In this sample the table shows under 85,000 clones, 90% of which occur a single time. Jointly, the top ten make up roughly 1.5% of the sample. The sequencing here drew on peripheral blood, taken in the third trimester of pregnancy. Source of these receptors: a female donor with multiple sclerosis, enrolled in a pregnancy study.

As DNA, the CDR3 is TGTGCCAGCAGCTCACTTAGCGGGAGGGGGGAGACCCAGTACTTC. Amino acid sequence: CASSSLSGRGETQYF. The V gene is TRBV7-9, the J gene TRBJ2-5; TRBD2 matches at 11 bases. The length of the CDR3 is 15 residues. The ends lost 4 bases at V and 5 bases at J; junction bases unmatched: 6. Germline V gene data show CDR1 as SEHNR and CDR2 as FQNEAQ (reference sequence).

The J gene is TRBJ2-5, the V gene TRBV5-1; TRBD2 matches at 7 bases. Germline V gene data show CDR1 as SGHRS and CDR2 as YFSETQ. The V and J ends lost 7 bases and 2 bases, in that order; junction bases with no gene match: 8. CDR3 length equals 14 residues. The CDR3 nucleotides read TGCGCCAGCGCTGTCGGGAGGACGCAAGAGACCCAGTACTTC. Protein product: CASAVGRTQETQYF.

This clone showed up just once. The chain uses TRBV5-1 and TRBJ2-7; 11 bases are shared with TRBD2. This CDR3 is built from 16 residues. V lost 4 bases and J lost 2; bases outside the gene matches: 8. The germline V gene encodes CDR1 SGHRS and CDR2 YFSETQ. This CDR3 reads CASSPSGGLAAYEQYF. The CDR3 DNA reads as TGCGCCAGCAGCCCGTCGGGGGGACTAGCGGCCTACGAGCAGTACTTC.

The V call is TRBV9, the J call TRBJ1-1, with TRBD1 matching 8 bases. The V gene's germline CDR1 is SGDLS and CDR2 YYNGEE. The CDR3 contains 15 residues. V gave up 4 bases and J gave up 0 bases; unmatched junction bases: 5. CDR3 in DNA: TGTGCCAGCAGCCCCCAGGGACAGGTGAACACTGAAGCTTTCTTT. Encoded protein: CASSPQGQVNTEAFF.

V usage is TRBV28 and J usage is TRBJ2-7; 9 bases match TRBD1. There are 15 residues in the CDR3. With V trimmed by 5 bases and J by 6 bases, 11 bases remained unmatched. CDR1 MDHEN and CDR2 SYDVKM come from the germline V gene. The CDR3 protein is CASSQPGQGIGEQYF. CDR3 bases: TGTGCCAGCAGTCAACCGGGACAGGGAATCGGCGAGCAGTACTTC. Complete variable domain (other parts from reference TRBV28 and TRBJ2-7): DVKVTQSSRYLVKRTGEKVFLECVQDMDHENMFWYRQDPGLGLRLIYFSYDVKMKEKGDIPEGYSVSREKKERFSLILESASTNQTSMYLCASSQPGQGIGEQYFGPGTRLTVT.

The table lists this clone with a count of one. V gene TRBV27 combines with J gene TRBJ2-2, with D maybe TRBD1 (6 bases). Per germline, CDR1 MNHEY and CDR2 SMNVEV (reference sequence). The length of the CDR3 is 14 residues. V lost 3 bases and J 7 bases, leaving 12 bases between the germline ends. The CDR3 here is CASSFFRGIGELFF. CDR3 nucleotides: TGTGCCAGCAGTTTTTTCAGGGGAATCGGGGAGCTGTTTTTT.

This chain links TRBV7-6 with TRBJ1-1; D is uncertain. The CDR3 is made up of 13 amino acids. Germline CDR1 reads SGHVS; CDR2 reads FNYEAQ. With 5 bases removed from V and 5 bases from J, the gap between germline ends came to 12 bases. In DNA, the CDR3 is TGTGCCAGCAGCCCCCAGGAGGCGACTGAAGCTTTCTTT. It yields the protein CASSPQEATEAFF.

In DNA form, the CDR3 reads TGTGCCAGCTCACCTTCTAGCGGGTCCCTCTACGAGCAGTACTTC. Amino acid sequence: CASSPSSGSLYEQYF. This chain joins TRBV18 and TRBJ2-7; 8 positions agree with TRBD2. The trim removed 3 bases at V and 3 bases at J, leaving 7 bases unmatched. The germline CDR1 and CDR2 sequences are KGHSH and LQKENI. The CDR3 runs to 15 residues.

J is TRBJ1-5 and V is TRBV30; weak D call: TRBD1 (5 bases). CDR3 length: 18 residues. Germline V gene data show CDR1 as GTSNPN and CDR2 as SVGIG (reference sequence). V was trimmed by 0 bases and J by 5 bases, leaving 23 bases between them. Here the CDR3 reads CAWSVPPLTRGGDQPQHF. CDR3 DNA sequence: TGTGCCTGGAGTGTACCGCCCCTGACAAGGGGAGGGGATCAGCCCCAGCATTTT.

This rearrangement joins TRBV2 to TRBJ2-6; 7 positions agree with TRBD2. J gave up 0 bases and V 7 bases, and 0 bases lay outside the gene matches. This CDR3 is built from 14 residues. Germline V CDR1 and CDR2: SNHLY, FYNNEI. The CDR3 region has the DNA TGTGCCAGCACGGGAGGCTCTGGGGCCAACGTCCTGACTTTC. The encoded protein is CASTGGSGANVLTF.

The CDR3 spells CSVGEGWDRGIHEQYF. CDR3 DNA: TGCAGCGTTGGAGAGGGATGGGACAGGGGAATCCACGAGCAGTACTTC. The V and J genes are TRBV29-1 and TRBJ2-7, with 10 nucleotides matching TRBD1. Per the germline V gene, CDR1 is SQVTM and CDR2 is ANQGSEA. With 4 bases clipped from V and 5 bases from J, the junction kept 14 bases outside the gene matches. This CDR3 contains 16 residues.

The rearrangement joins TRBV5-1 to TRBJ2-5; TRBD1 matches 7 bases. CDR3 length equals 15 residues. V lost 4 bases and J lost 3; bases outside the gene matches: 9. Per germline, CDR1 SGHRS and CDR2 YFSETQ. CDR3 coding DNA: TGCGCCAGCAGCAATCCTACAGGGGTCGAAGAGACCCAGTACTTC. Its translation is CASSNPTGVEETQYF.

This clone came up a few times. The gene calls are TRBV30 and TRBJ1-2; maybe TRBD1 (5 bases). Germline CDR1 is GTSNPN and CDR2 is SVGIG (reference sequence). The CDR3 has 10 amino acids. The germline V and J ends were trimmed by 0 bases and 13 bases, with 9 bases remaining between them. In nucleotides, the CDR3 is TGTGCCTGGAGTGTTGGAGGGACCACCTTC. Its protein is CAWSVGGTTF.

This rearrangement joins TRBV18 to TRBJ2-5; D remains ambiguous. The CDR3 totals 15 residues. The germline V gene encodes CDR1 KGHSH and CDR2 LQKENI. Trimming cost V 5 bases and J 1 base, with 14 bases left between them. CDR3 nucleotides: TGTGCCAGCTCATCGAAAGACGGGTCCCAAGAGACCCAGTACTTC. This codes for CASSSKDGSQETQYF.

This clone is a singleton in its sample. The chain couples TRBV19 to TRBJ2-3; 11 bases map to TRBD2. CDR1 and CDR2 (germline): LNHDA, SQIVND (reference sequence). The CDR3 runs 15 residues. V shed 5 bases, J shed 6 bases, and the junction held 7 bases outside the gene matches. The CDR3 sequence: CASSGLAGGPDTQYF. CDR3 DNA sequence: TGTGCCAGTAGTGGGCTAGCGGGAGGACCCGATACGCAGTATTTT. Drawing the rest from reference TRBV19 and TRBJ2-3, the complete variable domain is DGGITQSPKYLFRKEGQNVTLSCEQNLNHDAMYWYRQDPGQGLRLIYYSQIVNDFQKGDIAEGYSVSREKKESFPLTVTSAQKNPTAFYLCASSGLAGGPDTQYFGPGTRLTVL.

The chain combines TRBV9 with TRBJ2-5; 8 nucleotides align to TRBD2. The length of the CDR3 is 15 residues. Germline trimming cut 4 bases from V and 3 bases from J; bases unmatched to any gene: 8. CDR1 and CDR2 from the germline V gene are SGDLS and YYNGEE. CDR3 region: CASSTGTRVKETQYF. The CDR3 nucleotides read TGTGCCAGCAGCACCGGGACTAGAGTTAAAGAGACCCAGTACTTC.

This chain uses TRBV6-5 with TRBJ1-3, with D possibly being TRBD1 (5 bases). V lost 0 bases, J lost 2 bases, and 11 bases lay in between. Germline assignment: CDR1 MNHEY and CDR2 SVGAGI. This CDR3 has 16 amino acids. The CDR3 sequence is CASSYSYQGTGNTIYF. The CDR3 nucleotides are TGTGCCAGCAGTTACTCGTACCAGGGAACTGGAAACACCATATATTTT.

The rearrangement links TRBV9 to TRBJ2-1, with D perhaps TRBD2 (5 bases). V was pared by 0 bases and J by 9 bases, with 10 bases between. Germline loops: CDR1 SGDLS, CDR2 YYNGEE. This CDR3 comprises 13 residues. The CDR3 coding sequence is TGTGCCAGCAGCGTAGCCGACGCGGGTGAGCAGTTCTTC. Its translation: CASSVADAGEQFF.

The chain employs TRBV7-6 and TRBJ2-2; 8 bases align to TRBD1. The CDR3 extends over 16 amino acids. V gave up 5 bases and J gave up 3 bases; unmatched junction bases: 8. CDR1 and CDR2 (germline): SGHVS, FNYEAQ. The CDR3 sequence: CASSPTGTGDTGELFF. In DNA form, the CDR3 reads TGTGCCAGCAGCCCAACCGGGACAGGAGACACCGGGGAGCTGTTTTTT.

The rearrangement links TRBV7-2 to TRBJ2-5, with 9 bases aligning to TRBD2. The CDR3 is made up of 14 amino acids. Germline CDR1 SGHTA, CDR2 FQGNSA. Germline trimming cut 6 bases from V and 4 bases from J; bases unmatched to any gene: 6. CDR3 residues: CASSKAGGVETQYF. CDR3 nucleotides: TGTGCCAGCAGTAAAGCGGGGGGTGTAGAGACCCAGTACTTC. Full variable domain (remainder filled in from reference TRBV7-2 and TRBJ2-5): GAGVSQSPSNKVTEKGKDVELRCDPISGHTALYWYRQSLGQGLEFLIYFQGNSAPDKSGLPSDRFSAERTGGSVSTLTIQRTQQEDSAVYLCASSKAGGVETQYFGPGTRLLVL.

This sequence joins TRBV7-9 and TRBJ2-1; 8 positions agree with TRBD2. The V gene's germline CDR1 is SEHNR and CDR2 FQNEAQ (reference sequence). The CDR3 spans 14 residues. With V trimmed by 5 bases and J by 6 bases, 6 bases remained unmatched. This chain's CDR3 is CASSPGGASNEQFF. The CDR3, as DNA: TGTGCCAGCAGCCCGGGGGGGGCGAGCAATGAGCAGTTCTTC.

This sequence joins TRBV5-1 and TRBJ2-7; maybe TRBD1 (6 bases). The ends were cut back, 4 bases at V and 3 bases at J, with 17 bases in the middle. The length of the CDR3 is 15 residues. Germline CDR1 reads SGHRS; CDR2 reads YFSETQ. CDR3 sequence reads: CASSEVYREGYEQYF. The CDR3 DNA is TGCGCCAGCAGCGAAGTTTACAGGGAAGGCTACGAGCAGTACTTC. The full variable domain, completed using reference TRBV5-1 and TRBJ2-7, is KAGVTQTPRYLIKTRGQQVTLSCSPISGHRSVSWYQQTPGQGLQFLFEYFSETQRNKGNFPGRFSGRQFSNSRSEMNVSTLELGDSALYLCASSEVYREGYEQYFGPGTRLTVT.

The V gene is TRBV5-1, the J gene TRBJ1-1, with unresolved D. In germline, CDR1 is SGHRS, CDR2 YFSETQ. This CDR3 contains 14 residues. Trimming took 4 bases from V and 0 from J, leaving 10 bases between them. In DNA, the CDR3 is TGCGCCAGCAGCACTCTTGATATGAACACTGAAGCTTTCTTT. It codes for CASSTLDMNTEAFF.

The CDR3 DNA reads as TGTGCCAGCAGTGGCACCCGGGGGGATCCCCACGAGCAGTACTTC. It specifies CASSGTRGDPHEQYF. The chain is built from TRBV6-5 and TRBJ2-7; 7 nucleotides agree with TRBD2. The CDR3 is made up of 15 amino acids. Germline V gives CDR1 MNHEY, CDR2 SVGAGI. After removal of 5 bases from V and 5 bases from J, the junction contained 12 bases not matched to a gene.

This chain links TRBV6-6 with TRBJ2-7, with 8 bases identical to TRBD2. The V and J ends lost 2 bases and 3 bases, in that order; junction bases with no gene match: 9. This CDR3 spans 16 amino acids. Germline V lookup: CDR1 MNHNY, CDR2 SVGAGI (reference sequence). Here the CDR3 reads CASSYVGTSRIYEQYF. The CDR3 DNA follows: TGTGCCAGCAGTTACGTCGGGACTAGTAGGATCTACGAGCAGTACTTC.

The V gene is TRBV7-2, the J gene TRBJ2-7, with 11 bases matching TRBD2. This CDR3 comprises 15 residues. Germline CDR1 SGHTA, CDR2 FQGNSA. V lost 5 bases and J lost 3; bases outside the gene matches: 6. This CDR3 is CASSPTSGGGYEQYF. In nucleotides, the CDR3 is TGTGCCAGCAGCCCCACTAGCGGGGGAGGCTACGAGCAGTACTTC. Using reference TRBV7-2 and TRBJ2-7 for the parts outside the CDR3, the full variable domain is GAGVSQSPSNKVTEKGKDVELRCDPISGHTALYWYRQSLGQGLEFLIYFQGNSAPDKSGLPSDRFSAERTGGSVSTLTIQRTQQEDSAVYLCASSPTSGGGYEQYFGPGTRLTVT.

V usage is TRBV6-4 and J usage is TRBJ2-3; TRBD2 agrees at 11 bases. Germline trimming cut 3 bases from V and 4 bases from J; bases unmatched to any gene: 3. The germline V gene has CDR1 MRHNA and CDR2 SNTAGT. This CDR3 region has 15 residues. The CDR3 DNA reads as TGTGCCAGCAGTGATACTAGCGGGGGTTCAGATACGCAGTATTTT. Its translation is CASSDTSGGSDTQYF.

The rearrangement joins TRBV5-1 to TRBJ1-1, with a possible D match to TRBD1 (5 bases). The CDR3 is 14 amino acids. The germline CDR1 and CDR2 sequences are SGHRS and YFSETQ. The germline V and J ends were trimmed by 1 base and 1 base, with 8 bases remaining between them. CDR3 in amino acids: CASSLSTGNTEAFF. The DNA for the CDR3 is TGCGCCAGCAGCTTGTCCACAGGGAACACTGAAGCTTTCTTT.

This clone has more than one count but fewer than ten. The genes are TRBV30 and TRBJ1-5; tentatively, D is TRBD1 (6 bases). V shed 2 bases and J shed 3 bases, with 8 bases lying between them. The CDR3 is 13 amino acids. The germline V gene has CDR1 GTSNPN and CDR2 SVGIG (reference sequence). The CDR3 sequence: CAWSRGANQPQHF. The CDR3 region has the DNA TGTGCCTGGAGTCGGGGGGCCAATCAGCCCCAGCATTTT.

The chain carries TRBV27 and TRBJ2-3, with TRBD2 matching 8 bases. The CDR3 loop spans 15 amino acids. Germline trimming cut 6 bases from V and 3 bases from J; bases unmatched to any gene: 8. In germline, CDR1 is MNHEY, CDR2 SMNVEV (reference sequence). The CDR3 reads CASSLRTSFTDTQYF. CDR3 in DNA: TGTGCCAGCAGCCTAAGGACTAGCTTTACAGATACGCAGTATTTT.

V and J are TRBV11-2 and TRBJ2-1, with 7 bases aligning to TRBD1. CDR1 is SGHAT and CDR2 is FQNNGV in the germline V gene. The junction had 2 bases not matched to a gene; V was cut back by 5 bases and J by 7 bases. The CDR3 loop spans 12 amino acids. CDR3 region: CASSQGVNEQFF. The CDR3 DNA is TGTGCCAGCAGCCAGGGGGTGAATGAGCAGTTCTTC.

The genes are TRBV4-2 and TRBJ1-4, with TRBD1 as a possible D gene (5 bases). V lost 4 bases to trimming and J lost 8 bases, with 14 bases between them. Germline CDR1 reads LGHNA; CDR2 reads YNFKEQ. CDR3 length equals 14 residues. The CDR3 protein is CASSRTGEREKLFF. CDR3 in DNA: TGTGCCAGCAGCCGTACAGGAGAACGCGAAAAACTGTTTTTT.